This is a list of T cell receptor beta chains from one sample in a study of blood T cells in healthy people across ages. TCRdb processed the 5' RACE reads anew with MiXCR; each CDR3 protein has one entry. Of about 640,000 distinct CDR3 sequences listed, approximately 59% are singletons. Sequenced: blood. Every receptor here comes from a man in his sixties in good health. Each CDR3 is given without its conserved first and last residue. Only part of the rows carry a size: once, few, many, or a class if the clone is expanded.

abundance: many; v_gene: TRBV11-2; CDR3aa: ASSAATRHTEAF
abundance: NA; v_gene: TRBV7-7; CDR3aa: ASSRLSLGETQY
abundance: few; v_gene: TRBV6-2/TRBV6-3; CDR3aa: ASSDHNEQF
abundance: few; v_gene: TRBV5-5; CDR3aa: ASSLGTSGAQETQY
abundance: few; v_gene: TRBV7-9; CDR3aa: ASSQNPGRDQETQY
abundance: NA; v_gene: TRBV2; CDR3aa: ASSIRDDRTEAF
abundance: few; v_gene: TRBV4-2; CDR3aa: ASSQAAGGIYEQY
abundance: NA; v_gene: TRBV27; CDR3aa: ASSPRVAGEETGANVLT
abundance: NA; v_gene: TRBV28; CDR3aa: ASRDRVSYEQY
abundance: few; v_gene: TRBV4-1; CDR3aa: ASSQREAETQY
abundance: NA; v_gene: TRBV28; CDR3aa: ASSPTGAKGWEQF
abundance: few; v_gene: TRBV2; CDR3aa: ASSVGAYNEQF
abundance: NA; v_gene: TRBV7-2; CDR3aa: ASSPRLTSAETQY
abundance: NA; v_gene: TRBV7-8; CDR3aa: ASSPGWGRNEQF
abundance: few; v_gene: TRBV29-1; CDR3aa: SVEDKETQY
abundance: NA; v_gene: TRBV12-3/TRBV12-4; CDR3aa: ASSLGEWEQY
abundance: NA; v_gene: TRBV20-1; CDR3aa: SKRMNTEAF
abundance: NA; v_gene: TRBV29-1; CDR3aa: SVKRGGTDTQY
abundance: NA; v_gene: TRBV7-8; CDR3aa: ASSLELGPYEQY
abundance: few; v_gene: TRBV3-1; CDR3aa: ASGTGGSSYEQY
abundance: many; v_gene: TRBV10-3; CDR3aa: AISPTSGGAFGETQY
abundance: few; v_gene: TRBV6-1; CDR3aa: ASSLLSDYGYT
abundance: few; v_gene: TRBV10-3; CDR3aa: AIRSASGGSYEQY
abundance: once; v_gene: TRBV10-2; CDR3aa: ASSDPGLAKDEQF
abundance: NA; v_gene: TRBV6-1; CDR3aa: ASMVGQGNTEAF
abundance: NA; v_gene: TRBV19; CDR3aa: ASGTGPYDEQF
abundance: few; v_gene: TRBV5-4; CDR3aa: ASSLRQGPETQY
abundance: few; v_gene: TRBV7-9; CDR3aa: ASETSTTGELF
abundance: few; v_gene: TRBV6-1; CDR3aa: ASTLGRQNTGELF
abundance: NA; v_gene: TRBV6-5; CDR3aa: ASRADRDSNQPQH